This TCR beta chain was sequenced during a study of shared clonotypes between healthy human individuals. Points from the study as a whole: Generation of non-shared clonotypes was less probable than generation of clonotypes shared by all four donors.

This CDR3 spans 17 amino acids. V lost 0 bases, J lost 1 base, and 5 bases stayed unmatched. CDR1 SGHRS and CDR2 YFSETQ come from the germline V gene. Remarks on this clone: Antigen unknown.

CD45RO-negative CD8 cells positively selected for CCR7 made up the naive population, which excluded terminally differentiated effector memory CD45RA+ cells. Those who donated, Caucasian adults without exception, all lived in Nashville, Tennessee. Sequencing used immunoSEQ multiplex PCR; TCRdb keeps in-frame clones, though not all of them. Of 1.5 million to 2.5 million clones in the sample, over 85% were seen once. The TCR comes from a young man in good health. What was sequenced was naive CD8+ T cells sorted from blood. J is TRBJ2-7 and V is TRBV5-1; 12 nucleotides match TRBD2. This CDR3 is CASSLEPSGRASYEQYF. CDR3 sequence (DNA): TGCGCCAGCAGCTTGGAACCTAGCGGGAGGGCATCCTACGAGCAGTACTTC. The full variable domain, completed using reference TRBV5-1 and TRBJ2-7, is KAGVTQTPRYLIKTRGQQVTLSCSPISGHRSVSWYQQTPGQGLQFLFEYFSETQRNKGNFPGRFSGRQFSNSRSEMNVSTLELGDSALYLCASSLEPSGRASYEQYFGPGTRLTVT.